The next 8 T cell receptor beta chains were all read from a single sample in a study of T cell repertoires in cytomegalovirus infection. TCRdb analysed the reads with MiXCR anew, one entry per CDR3 protein. Of 150,000 or so distinct CDR3 sequences in the sample, approximately 17% are singletons; the top ten hold 18%. The sequencing input was CD8+ T cells from PBMCs. The receptors stem from a human donor in good health (CMV status not recorded). Some clones in this sample may be carry-over from other donors' samples.

This clonotype was picked up a small number of times. The rearrangement joins TRBV6-2 or TRBV6-3 to TRBJ2-4; 12 nucleotides match TRBD2. The CDR3 has 18 residues. J lost 3 bases, V lost 6 bases, and 12 bases had no gene match. Looked up from germline, CDR1 is MNHEY and CDR2 is SVGEGT. DNA of the CDR3: TGTGCCAGCAGCCCCCGACTAGCGGGAGAATCGAGCAAAAACATTCAGTACTTC. It is translated as CASSPRLAGESSKNIQYF.

This chain connects TRBV7-2 to TRBJ1-5, with TRBD1 identical over 7 bases. CDR3 length: 15 amino acids. The V and J ends lost 2 bases and 2 bases, in that order; junction bases with no gene match: 3. Per germline, CDR1 SGHTA and CDR2 FQGNSA. CDR3 residues: CASSLTGTGNQPQHF. CDR3 nucleotide sequence: TGTGCCAGCAGCTTAACCGGGACAGGCAATCAGCCCCAGCATTTT.

J is TRBJ2-1 and V is TRBV6-2 or TRBV6-3, with 10 bases lining up with TRBD2. This CDR3 spans 13 amino acids. Trimming removed 2 bases from V and 8 bases from J; junction bases left unmatched: 0. Germline V gives CDR1 MNHEY, CDR2 SVGEGT. The CDR3 reads CASSYGTSDEQFF. The CDR3 DNA sequence: TGTGCCAGCAGTTACGGGACTAGCGATGAGCAGTTCTTC.

The chain uses TRBV20-1 and TRBJ2-6, with D perhaps matching TRBD1 (5 bases). Trimming removed 2 bases from V and 0 bases from J, with 5 bases in between. Germline V lookup: CDR1 DFQATT, CDR2 SNEGSKA (reference sequence). This CDR3 spans 14 amino acids. CDR3 amino acids: CSARRGSGANVLTF. The CDR3 region has the DNA TGCAGTGCTAGAAGGGGCTCTGGGGCCAACGTCCTGACTTTC.

The chain couples TRBV7-3 to TRBJ2-2; 8 bases align to TRBD2. J was trimmed by 4 bases and V by 5 bases; bases with no gene match: 12. Germline V gene data show CDR1 as SGHTA and CDR2 as FQGTGA. The CDR3 consists of 17 residues. CDR3 amino acids: CASSVSGGAFLTGELFF. The CDR3 DNA sequence: TGTGCCAGCAGCGTATCCGGGGGGGCCTTCCTCACCGGGGAGCTGTTTTTT.

This clonotype was seen a handful of times. J is TRBJ2-1 and V is TRBV6-2 or TRBV6-3; D ambiguous. CDR3 length equals 14 residues. The germline V and J ends were trimmed by 7 bases and 2 bases, with 12 bases remaining between them. Germline CDR1 reads MNHEY; CDR2 reads SVGEGT. The DNA for the CDR3 is TGTGCCAGCAACCTGGGCGGCCCCTACAATGAGCAGTTCTTC. It specifies CASNLGGPYNEQFF.

This clonotype was detected only a few times. This chain connects TRBV2 to TRBJ2-7; D unclear. V lost 7 bases, J lost 4 bases, and 11 bases lay in between. Germline V gene lookup returns CDR1 SNHLY and CDR2 FYNNEI. The CDR3 has 12 amino acids. CDR3 loop: CASILVPYEQYF. The CDR3 bases are TGTGCCAGCATTCTCGTTCCGTACGAGCAGTACTTC.

V usage is TRBV6-2 or TRBV6-3 and J usage is TRBJ2-7, with D possibly being TRBD2 (5 bases). Germline V CDR1 and CDR2: MNHEY, SVGEGT. The CDR3 is 14 amino acids. The V end was cut by 6 bases, the J end by 5 bases, with 17 bases between. In nucleotides, the CDR3 is TGTGCCAGCAGAGGACTCCGCGATACCCACGAGCAGTACTTC. Its translation is CASRGLRDTHEQYF.